Listed here are 5 T cell receptor beta chains from one sample, sequenced in a study of low-dose radiotherapy and immunotherapy resistance in tumors (dated by TCRdb to the early 2020s). Instrument used: Illumina HiSeq 2500. Superscript III and a set of TRAV- and TRBV-specific primers were used to synthesize first-strand cDNA, so that both TCRalpha and TCRbeta chains were covered. TCRs were amplified for about 20 PCR cycles with Phusion, using a constant-region primer paired with the adapter attached to the V primers. The public sequencing data were trimmed at Q25 with fastp and processed into clonotypes with MiXCR by TCRdb, which kept only in-frame beta chains. Each CDR3 protein appears once, grouped with its most common genes and DNA. The sample yields under 90,000 distinct CDR3 sequences; 15% to 20% were counted once. Approximately 2.8% of the sample is held by the ten biggest clonotypes. In the paper's terms, the time point label means: before trial treatment.

The sample was PBMCs, taken before treatment. The origin of the receptors is a male donor with prostate cancer.

The chain combines TRBV7-2 with TRBJ2-3; 9 bases line up with TRBD2. The CDR3 is 16 residues long. The V and J ends lost 2 bases and 2 bases, in that order; junction bases with no gene match: 5. From germline, CDR1 is SGHTA and CDR2 FQGNSA. The DNA for the CDR3 is TGTGCCAGCAGCTTACGCGGGGGGGAGAACACAGATACGCAGTATTTT. Translating gives CASSLRGGENTDTQYF.

Ten or more counts support this clonotype. The chain has TRBV12-3 or TRBV12-4 and TRBJ2-3, with D perhaps matching TRBD1 (5 bases). Trimming took 3 bases from V and 2 from J, leaving 9 bases between them. CDR3 length equals 14 residues. The CDR3 sequence is CASSLGRDTDTQYF. The DNA for the CDR3 is TGTGCCAGCAGTTTGGGCAGGGACACAGATACGCAGTATTTT.

This clonotype has more than one count but fewer than ten. The gene calls are TRBV5-1 and TRBJ1-2; D possibly corresponds to TRBD1 (6 bases). The V gene lost 4 bases and the J gene lost 0 bases, with 22 bases spanning the gap. This CDR3 has 18 residues. Germline V gene lookup returns CDR1 SGHRS and CDR2 YFSETQ. The CDR3, as DNA: TGCGCCAGCAGCGCCGAGGGTGGGACAAAGCTTACTAACTATGGCTACACCTTC. Its protein is CASSAEGGTKLTNYGYTF.

This clonotype was counted ten times or more. V and J are TRBV7-9 and TRBJ2-7; D uncertain. Germline-derived CDR1 and CDR2 are SEHNR and FQNEAQ (reference sequence). This CDR3 is 13 amino acids long. Trimming cost V 1 base and J 6 bases, with 10 bases left between them. Here the CDR3 reads CASSLDLRGEQYF. In nucleotides, the CDR3 is TGTGCCAGCAGCTTAGACCTTCGCGGCGAGCAGTACTTC.

The J gene is TRBJ1-6, the V gene TRBV28; possible D gene TRBD1, 5 bases. This CDR3 is built from 16 residues. Germline CDR1 and CDR2: MDHEN and SYDVKM. V dropped 5 bases and J dropped 6 bases, with 17 bases sitting between them. The CDR3 DNA reads as TGTGCCAGCAGTGGGGCCGGACCTGGGCCTAATTCACCCCTCCACTTT. This sequence encodes CASSGAGPGPNSPLHF.